This entry is about one T cell receptor beta chain. These data belong to a study of CD8 T cells in Susac syndrome. Background on the study: Patients with Susac syndrome, at blood draw, were therapy-naive, on corticosteroids, or on intravenous immunoglobulin alone.

A quantity of roughly 0.5 to 1 ug RNA underwent reverse transcription using random hexamers. Amplification of the TCR beta CDR3 was carried out by immunoSEQ multiplex PCR, which spanned a total of 54 Vbeta and 13 Jbeta segments. TCRdb re-derived calls from the immunoSEQ multiplex PCR reads in MiXCR, one entry per CDR3 protein. This table holds about 210,000 distinct CDR3 sequences, approximately 94% found once. This clonotype was obtained from a human donor with Susac syndrome. The sample was CD4+ T cells from PBMCs.

The CDR3 sequence: CSASTSGGMDEQFF. The DNA for the CDR3 is TGCAGTGCTAGCACTAGCGGGGGGATGGATGAGCAGTTCTTC. J is TRBJ2-1 and V is TRBV20-1; TRBD2 matches at 12 bases. The CDR3 is 14 amino acids. Per germline, CDR1 DFQATT and CDR2 SNEGSKA (reference sequence). Trimming cost V 3 bases and J 8 bases; bases outside gene matches: 5.